This passage covers 11 T cell receptor beta chains from one sample sequenced in a study of blood T cell repertoires in COVID-19 (dated by TCRdb to between 2020 and 2021). Libraries were built with the immunoSEQ multiplex PCR assay. As stored in TCRdb, this immuneACCESS dataset retains in-frame rearrangements with V and J assigned. A fraction of the clones does not appear; measured against another copy, unresolved V genes explain less than half of the discrepancy, and the remainder lacks a known reason. A total of more than 80,000 clones appear in this sample, 65% to 85% of them only once. The ten largest clonotypes hold approximately 31% of the sample. Sequenced: peripheral blood. These TCRs come from a woman aged 80 or over with active or convalescent COVID-19.

This clone was observed once. The rearrangement joins TRBV28 to TRBJ1-4; 8 bases agree with TRBD1. The CDR3 loop spans 15 amino acids. V was clipped by 7 bases and J by 7 bases; unmatched bases: 11. CDR1 is MDHEN and CDR2 is SYDVKM in the germline V gene. CDR3 sequence (DNA): TGTGCCAGCAATTATCCAGGGGGCGATTCTGAAAAACTGTTTTTT. It yields the protein CASNYPGGDSEKLFF.

V is TRBV18 and J is TRBJ1-1; possibly TRBD1 for D (6 bases). This CDR3 is built from 15 residues. The germline V gene encodes CDR1 KGHSH and CDR2 LQKENI. V lost 5 bases and J 2 bases, leaving 15 bases between the germline ends. The CDR3, as DNA: TGTGCCAGCTCAACGGGGGCGGGGGCAAACACTGAAGCTTTCTTT. Amino acids: CASSTGAGANTEAFF.

This chain links TRBV7-6 with TRBJ2-1, with D unresolved. This CDR3 is built from 16 residues. Per the germline V gene, CDR1 is SGHVS and CDR2 is FNYEAQ. The V end was cut by 1 base, the J end by 8 bases, with 18 bases between. In DNA, the CDR3 is TGTGCCAGCAGCTTAGAAGCCTACCCTTCGGTCTATGAGCAGTTCTTC. Residues: CASSLEAYPSVYEQFF.

The chain joins TRBV11-2 to TRBJ1-5; a possible D gene is TRBD1 (5 bases). The V end lost 5 bases, the J end lost 2 bases, and 19 bases lay between the germline ends. The CDR3 has 17 amino acids. Germline V gene sequence: CDR1 SGHAT, CDR2 FQNNGV. This chain's CDR3 is CASSHDSPLVRNQPQHF. The CDR3, as DNA: TGTGCCAGCAGCCACGACAGTCCTCTTGTCCGCAATCAGCCCCAGCATTTT.

The rearrangement links TRBV19 to TRBJ2-5; D possibly corresponds to TRBD2 (6 bases). Germline values: CDR1 LNHDA, CDR2 SQIVND (reference sequence). The CDR3 consists of 18 residues. Trimming removed 6 bases at V and 1 base at J, with 24 bases between. The CDR3 loop reads CASSSLGDSRLPQETQYF. The CDR3 DNA follows: TGTGCCAGTAGCTCTCTGGGGGACTCCCGCCTACCCCAAGAGACCCAGTACTTC.

V usage is TRBV7-2 and J usage is TRBJ1-5; TRBD1 matches 8 bases. The CDR3 is 14 amino acids. Per the germline V gene, CDR1 is SGHTA and CDR2 is FQGNSA. Unmatched junction bases numbered 7, after V lost 5 bases and J lost 7 bases. The CDR3: CASSPGQGGQPQHF. The CDR3 nucleotides are TGTGCCAGCAGCCCAGGACAGGGAGGCCAGCCCCAGCATTTT.

V usage is TRBV7-6 and J usage is TRBJ2-7; 8 positions agree with TRBD1. There are 14 residues in the CDR3. Germline assignment: CDR1 SGHVS and CDR2 FNYEAQ. J lost 6 bases, V lost 5 bases, and 9 bases had no gene match. The CDR3 bases are TGTGCCAGCAGCCAACGACAGGGGAGGTTCGAGCAGTACTTC. It specifies CASSQRQGRFEQYF.

The chain employs TRBV4-1 and TRBJ1-6, with D perhaps matching TRBD1 (5 bases). V was shortened by 1 base and J by 10 bases, with 17 bases between the two germline ends. The CDR3 has 16 residues. Germline V CDR1 and CDR2: MGHRA, YSYEKL. The CDR3, as DNA: TGCGCCAGCAGCCAAGTATTAGGGCAGGGAGGGTCACCCCTCCACTTT. This codes for CASSQVLGQGGSPLHF.

This chain uses TRBV5-4 with TRBJ1-4, with TRBD1 identical over 9 bases. The CDR3 spans 16 residues. With 4 bases clipped from V and 8 bases from J, the junction kept 12 bases outside the gene matches. Germline assignment: CDR1 SGHNT and CDR2 YYREEE (reference sequence). The CDR3 bases are TGTGCCAGCAGCGGACCACAGGGGGCTCTTCAGGAAAAACTGTTTTTT. This gives the protein CASSGPQGALQEKLFF.

For the CDR3, the DNA is TGTGCCAGCAGTCAGGGGGCGTCCGGGGAGCTGTTTTTT. It translates to CASSQGASGELFF. The rearrangement uses TRBV6-2 or TRBV6-3 and TRBJ2-2, with 8 bases lining up with TRBD1. CDR1 MNHEY and CDR2 SVGEGT come from the germline V gene. The CDR3 loop spans 13 amino acids. V lost 5 bases, J lost 6 bases, and 2 bases stayed unmatched.

The rearrangement links TRBV19 to TRBJ1-1, with unresolved D. Trimming cost V 5 bases and J 1 base, with 11 bases left between them. The CDR3 spans 14 residues. From germline, CDR1 is LNHDA and CDR2 SQIVND (reference sequence). The CDR3 here is CASSLRSGNTEAFF. CDR3 DNA: TGTGCCAGTAGTCTTCGGTCGGGGAACACTGAAGCTTTCTTT.